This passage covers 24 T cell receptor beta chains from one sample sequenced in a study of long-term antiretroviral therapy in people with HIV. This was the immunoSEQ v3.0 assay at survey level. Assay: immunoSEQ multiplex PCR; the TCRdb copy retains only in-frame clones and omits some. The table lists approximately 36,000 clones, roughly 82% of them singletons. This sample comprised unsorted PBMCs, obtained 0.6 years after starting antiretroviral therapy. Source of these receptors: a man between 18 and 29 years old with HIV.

CDR3 protein: CASGGYSYGYTF. The CDR3 bases are TGTGCCAGCGGCGGATACAGTTATGGCTACACCTTC. The V and J genes are TRBV28 and TRBJ1-2; D unclear. The V gene lost 8 bases and the J gene lost 5 bases, with 12 bases spanning the gap. The CDR3 has 12 amino acids. Germline V gives CDR1 MDHEN, CDR2 SYDVKM.

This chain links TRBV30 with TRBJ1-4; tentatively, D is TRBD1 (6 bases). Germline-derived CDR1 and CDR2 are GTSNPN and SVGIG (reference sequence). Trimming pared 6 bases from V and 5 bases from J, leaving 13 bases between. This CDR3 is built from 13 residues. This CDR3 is CACSRDTNEKLFF. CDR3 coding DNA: TGTGCCTGCTCCAGGGACACAAATGAAAAACTGTTTTTT.

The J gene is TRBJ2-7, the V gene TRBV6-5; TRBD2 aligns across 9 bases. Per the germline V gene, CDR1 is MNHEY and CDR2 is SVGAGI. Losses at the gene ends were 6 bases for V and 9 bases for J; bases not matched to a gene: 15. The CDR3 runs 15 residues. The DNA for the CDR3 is TGTGCCAGCAGGGGCGGGCAAGGCGGGAGGGCCCGGCAGTACTTC. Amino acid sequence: CASRGGQGGRARQYF.

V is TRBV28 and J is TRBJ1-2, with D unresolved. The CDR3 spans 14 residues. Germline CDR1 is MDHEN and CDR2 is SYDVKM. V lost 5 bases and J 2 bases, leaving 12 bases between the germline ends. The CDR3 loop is CASSHPDGNYGYTF. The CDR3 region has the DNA TGTGCCAGCAGTCATCCCGACGGCAACTATGGCTACACCTTC.

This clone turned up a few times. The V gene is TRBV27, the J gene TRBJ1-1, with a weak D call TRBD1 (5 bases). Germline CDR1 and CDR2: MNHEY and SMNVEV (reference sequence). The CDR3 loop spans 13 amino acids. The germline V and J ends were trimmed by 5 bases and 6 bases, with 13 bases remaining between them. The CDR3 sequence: CASSAGRGAEAFF. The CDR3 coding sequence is TGTGCCAGCAGTGCAGGGAGGGGAGCTGAAGCTTTCTTT.

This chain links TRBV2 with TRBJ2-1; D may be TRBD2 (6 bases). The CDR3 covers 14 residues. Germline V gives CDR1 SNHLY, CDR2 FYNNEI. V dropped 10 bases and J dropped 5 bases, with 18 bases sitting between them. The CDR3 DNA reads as TGTGCCACCGGGGGACTCCAATTCAACAATGAGCAGTTCTTC. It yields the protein CATGGLQFNNEQFF.

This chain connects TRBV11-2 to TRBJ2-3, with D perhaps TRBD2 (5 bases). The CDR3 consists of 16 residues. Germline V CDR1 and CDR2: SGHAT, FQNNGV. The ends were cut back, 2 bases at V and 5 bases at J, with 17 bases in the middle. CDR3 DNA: TGTGCCAGCAGCTTAAGTCTGGCTAGCAAGGGAGATACGCAGTATTTT. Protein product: CASSLSLASKGDTQYF.

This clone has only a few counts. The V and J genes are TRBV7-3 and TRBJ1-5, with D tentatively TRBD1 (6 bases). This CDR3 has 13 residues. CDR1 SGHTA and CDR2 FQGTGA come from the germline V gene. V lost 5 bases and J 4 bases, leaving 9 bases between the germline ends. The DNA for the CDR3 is TGTGCCAGCAGCGGGGGCGATAATCAGCCCCAGCATTTT. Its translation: CASSGGDNQPQHF.

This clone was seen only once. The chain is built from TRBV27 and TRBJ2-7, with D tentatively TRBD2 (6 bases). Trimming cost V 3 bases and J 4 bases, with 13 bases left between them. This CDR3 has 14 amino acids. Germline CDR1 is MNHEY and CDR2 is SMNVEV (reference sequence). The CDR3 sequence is CASSFEGGTYEQYF. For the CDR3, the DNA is TGTGCCAGCAGTTTTGAGGGAGGAACTTACGAGCAGTACTTC.

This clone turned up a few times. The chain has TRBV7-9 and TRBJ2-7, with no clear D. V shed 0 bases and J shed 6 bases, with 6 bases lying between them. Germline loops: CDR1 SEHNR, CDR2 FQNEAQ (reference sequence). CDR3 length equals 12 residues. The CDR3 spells CASSLALGEQYF. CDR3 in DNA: TGTGCCAGCAGCTTAGCGCTGGGCGAGCAGTACTTC.

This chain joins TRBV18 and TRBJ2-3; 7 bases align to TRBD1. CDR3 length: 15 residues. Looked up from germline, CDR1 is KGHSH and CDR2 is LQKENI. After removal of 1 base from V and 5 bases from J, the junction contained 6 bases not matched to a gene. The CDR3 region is CASSPQGASLDTQYF. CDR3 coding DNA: TGTGCCAGCTCACCACAGGGGGCTTCCTTAGATACGCAGTATTTT.

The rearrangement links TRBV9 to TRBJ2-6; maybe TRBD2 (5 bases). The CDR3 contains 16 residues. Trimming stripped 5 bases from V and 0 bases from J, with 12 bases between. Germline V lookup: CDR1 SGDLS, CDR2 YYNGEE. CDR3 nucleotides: TGTGCCAGCAGGAGAATGGGGAGCTCTGGGGCCAACGTCCTGACTTTC. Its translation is CASRRMGSSGANVLTF.

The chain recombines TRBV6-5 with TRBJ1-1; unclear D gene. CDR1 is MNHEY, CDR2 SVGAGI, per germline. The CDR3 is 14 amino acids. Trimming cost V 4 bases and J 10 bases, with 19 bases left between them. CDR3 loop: CASSSTPELWGAFF. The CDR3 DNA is TGTGCCAGCAGTTCGACACCTGAATTATGGGGAGCTTTCTTT.

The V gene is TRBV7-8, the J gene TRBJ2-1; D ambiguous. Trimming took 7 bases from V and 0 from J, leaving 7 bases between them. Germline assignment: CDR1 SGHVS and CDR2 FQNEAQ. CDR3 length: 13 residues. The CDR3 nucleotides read TGTGCCAGCAATTATCGCTCCTACAATGAGCAGTTCTTC. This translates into CASNYRSYNEQFF. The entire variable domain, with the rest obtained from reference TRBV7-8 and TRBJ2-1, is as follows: GAGVSQSPRYKVAKRGQDVALRCDPISGHVSLFWYQQALGQGPEFLTYFQNEAQLDKSGLPSDRFFAERPEGSVSTLKIQRTQQEDSAVYLCASNYRSYNEQFFGPGTRLTVL.

CDR3 region: CASSQMTGGSFYNEQFF. The CDR3 DNA follows: TGCGCCAGCAGCCAGATGACAGGGGGTTCCTTCTACAATGAGCAGTTCTTC. The rearrangement uses TRBV4-1 and TRBJ2-1, with 9 bases matching TRBD1. CDR3 size: 17 residues. Per germline, CDR1 MGHRA and CDR2 YSYEKL. The ends lost 3 bases at V and 3 bases at J; junction bases unmatched: 9.

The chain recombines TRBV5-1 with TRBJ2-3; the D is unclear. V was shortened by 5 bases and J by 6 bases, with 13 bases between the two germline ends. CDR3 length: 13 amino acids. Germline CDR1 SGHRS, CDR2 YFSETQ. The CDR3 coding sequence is TGCGCCAGCAGTTTGCGGAGTAAGGATACGCAGTATTTT. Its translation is CASSLRSKDTQYF. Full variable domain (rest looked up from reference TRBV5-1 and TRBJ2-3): KAGVTQTPRYLIKTRGQQVTLSCSPISGHRSVSWYQQTPGQGLQFLFEYFSETQRNKGNFPGRFSGRQFSNSRSEMNVSTLELGDSALYLCASSLRSKDTQYFGPGTRLTVL.

CDR3 sequence (DNA): TGTGCCAGCTCACCAGAGGCGTGGCGGGGGTCCTACGAGCAGTACTTC. Translation: CASSPEAWRGSYEQYF. The chain carries TRBV18 and TRBJ2-5; 7 nucleotides match TRBD2. The tail of the sequence fits TRBJ2-7 better, so the J call may be wrong. Germline V lookup: CDR1 KGHSH, CDR2 LQKENI. The CDR3 covers 16 residues.

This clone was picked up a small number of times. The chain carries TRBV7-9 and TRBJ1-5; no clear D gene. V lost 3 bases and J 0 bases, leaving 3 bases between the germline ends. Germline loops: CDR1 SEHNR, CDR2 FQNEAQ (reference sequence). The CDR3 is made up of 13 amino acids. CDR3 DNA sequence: TGTGCCAGCAGCTTTTCTAGCAATCAGCCCCAGCATTTT. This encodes CASSFSSNQPQHF.

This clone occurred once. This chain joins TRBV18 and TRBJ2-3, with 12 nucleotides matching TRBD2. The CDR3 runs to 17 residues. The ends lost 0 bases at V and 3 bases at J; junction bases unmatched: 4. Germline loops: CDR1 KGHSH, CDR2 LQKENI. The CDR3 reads CASSPPGLAGGTDTQYF. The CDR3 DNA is TGTGCCAGCTCACCACCGGGTCTAGCGGGAGGGACAGATACGCAGTATTTT.

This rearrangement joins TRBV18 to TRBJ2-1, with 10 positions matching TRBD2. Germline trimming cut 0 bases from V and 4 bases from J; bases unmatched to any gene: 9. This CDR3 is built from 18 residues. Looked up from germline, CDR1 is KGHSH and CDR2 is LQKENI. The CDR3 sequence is CASSPPISGRQFYNEQFF. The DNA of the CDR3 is TGTGCCAGCTCACCACCGATTAGCGGGAGGCAATTTTACAATGAGCAGTTCTTC. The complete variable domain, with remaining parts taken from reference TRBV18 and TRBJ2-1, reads NAGVMQNPRHLVRRRGQEARLRCSPMKGHSHVYWYRQLPEEGLKFMVYLQKENIIDESGMPKERFSAEFPKEGPSILRIQQVVRGDSAAYFCASSPPISGRQFYNEQFFGPGTRLTVL.

The CDR3 DNA reads TGTGCCATCAGTGAAGGACCCGGGGGTGGCTACACCTTC. Residues: CAISEGPGGGYTF. V is TRBV10-3 and J is TRBJ1-2; the D gene is possibly TRBD1 (5 bases). The CDR3 contains 13 residues. Trimming pared 3 bases from V and 7 bases from J, leaving 12 bases between. CDR1 is ENHRY, CDR2 SYGVKD, per germline.

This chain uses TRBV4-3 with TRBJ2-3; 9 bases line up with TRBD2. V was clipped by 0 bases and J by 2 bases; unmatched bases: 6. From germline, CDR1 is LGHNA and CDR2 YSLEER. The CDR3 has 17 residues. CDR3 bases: TGCGCCAGCAGCCAAGATAGGCTAGCGGGGTTCACAGATACGCAGTATTTT. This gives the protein CASSQDRLAGFTDTQYF.

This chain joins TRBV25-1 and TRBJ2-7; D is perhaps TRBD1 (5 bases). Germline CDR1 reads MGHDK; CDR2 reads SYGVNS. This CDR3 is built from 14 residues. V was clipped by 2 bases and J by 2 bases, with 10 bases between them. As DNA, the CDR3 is TGTGCCAGCAGTGAAAACAGGCCCCCCTACGAGCAGTACTTC. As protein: CASSENRPPYEQYF.

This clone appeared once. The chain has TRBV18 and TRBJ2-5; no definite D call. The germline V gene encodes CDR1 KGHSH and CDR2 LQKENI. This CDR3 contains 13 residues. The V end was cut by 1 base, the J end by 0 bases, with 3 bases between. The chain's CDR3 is CASSPRYQETQYF. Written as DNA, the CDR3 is TGTGCCAGCTCACCACGGTACCAAGAGACCCAGTACTTC.